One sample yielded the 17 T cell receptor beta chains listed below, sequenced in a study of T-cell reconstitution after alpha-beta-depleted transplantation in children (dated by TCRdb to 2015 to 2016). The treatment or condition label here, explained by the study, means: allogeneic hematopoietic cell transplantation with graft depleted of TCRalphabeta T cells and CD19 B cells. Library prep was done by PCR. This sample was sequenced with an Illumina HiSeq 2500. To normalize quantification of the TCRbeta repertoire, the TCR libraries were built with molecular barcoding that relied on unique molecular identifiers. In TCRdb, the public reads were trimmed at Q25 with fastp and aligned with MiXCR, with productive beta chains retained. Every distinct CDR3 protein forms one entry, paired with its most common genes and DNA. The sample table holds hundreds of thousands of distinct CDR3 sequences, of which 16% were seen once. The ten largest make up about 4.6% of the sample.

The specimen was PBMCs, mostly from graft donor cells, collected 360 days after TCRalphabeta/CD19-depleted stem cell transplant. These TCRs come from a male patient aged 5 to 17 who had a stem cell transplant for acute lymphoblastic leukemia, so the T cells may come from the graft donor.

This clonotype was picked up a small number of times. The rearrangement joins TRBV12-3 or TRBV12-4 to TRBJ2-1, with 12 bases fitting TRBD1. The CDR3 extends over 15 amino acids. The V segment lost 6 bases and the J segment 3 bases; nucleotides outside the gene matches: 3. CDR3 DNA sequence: TGTGCCAGCAGGGGACAGGGGGCCGGCTACAATGAGCAGTTCTTC. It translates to CASRGQGAGYNEQFF.

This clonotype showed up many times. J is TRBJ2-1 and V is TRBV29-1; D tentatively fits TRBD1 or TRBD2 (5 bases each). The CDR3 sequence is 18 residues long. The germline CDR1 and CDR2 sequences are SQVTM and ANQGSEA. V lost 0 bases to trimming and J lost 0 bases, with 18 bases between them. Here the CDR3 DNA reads TGCAGCGTTGAAGATCAGGCGTCGGGGCGGAGCTCCTACAATGAGCAGTTCTTC. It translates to CSVEDQASGRSSYNEQFF.

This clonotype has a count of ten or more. As DNA, the CDR3 is TGTGCCATCGGCGGCAACACAGATACGCAGTATTTT. This sequence encodes CAIGGNTDTQYF. The chain employs TRBV10-3 and TRBJ2-3, with D unclear. Germline V gene data show CDR1 as ENHRY and CDR2 as SYGVKD. The V end was cut by 8 bases, the J end by 2 bases, with 8 bases between. This CDR3 has 12 residues.

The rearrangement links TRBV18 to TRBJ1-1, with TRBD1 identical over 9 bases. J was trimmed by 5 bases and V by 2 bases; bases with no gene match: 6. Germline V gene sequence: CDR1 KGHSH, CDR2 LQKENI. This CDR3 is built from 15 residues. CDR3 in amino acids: CASSPFTGGATEAFF. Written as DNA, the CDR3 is TGTGCCAGCTCACCATTCACAGGGGGCGCGACTGAAGCTTTCTTT.

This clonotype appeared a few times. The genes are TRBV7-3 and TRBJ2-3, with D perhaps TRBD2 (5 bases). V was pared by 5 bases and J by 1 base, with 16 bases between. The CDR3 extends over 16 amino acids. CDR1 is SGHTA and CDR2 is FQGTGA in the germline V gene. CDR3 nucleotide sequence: TGTGCCAGCAGCCCCTTCGGAGGTTTTCGCACAGATACGCAGTATTTT. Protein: CASSPFGGFRTDTQYF.

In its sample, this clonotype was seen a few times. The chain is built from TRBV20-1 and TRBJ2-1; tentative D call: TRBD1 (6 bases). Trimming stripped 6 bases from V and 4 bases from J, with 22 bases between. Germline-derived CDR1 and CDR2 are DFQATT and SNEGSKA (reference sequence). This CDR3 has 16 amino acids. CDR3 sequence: CSAGGFRGEFYNEQFF. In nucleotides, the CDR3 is TGCAGTGCCGGAGGATTCAGGGGTGAATTTTACAATGAGCAGTTCTTC.

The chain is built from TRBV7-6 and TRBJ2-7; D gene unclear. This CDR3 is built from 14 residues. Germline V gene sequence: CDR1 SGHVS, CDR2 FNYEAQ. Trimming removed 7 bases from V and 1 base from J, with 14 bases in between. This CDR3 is CASNHGEGSYEQYF. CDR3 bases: TGTGCCAGCAACCATGGGGAAGGTTCCTACGAGCAGTACTTC.

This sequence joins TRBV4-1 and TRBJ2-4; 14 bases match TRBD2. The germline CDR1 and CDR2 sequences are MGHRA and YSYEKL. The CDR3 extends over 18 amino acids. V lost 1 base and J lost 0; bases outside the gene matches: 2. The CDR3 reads CASSQGLAGGLAKNIQYF. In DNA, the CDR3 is TGCGCCAGCAGCCAAGGACTAGCGGGAGGGTTAGCCAAAAACATTCAGTACTTC.

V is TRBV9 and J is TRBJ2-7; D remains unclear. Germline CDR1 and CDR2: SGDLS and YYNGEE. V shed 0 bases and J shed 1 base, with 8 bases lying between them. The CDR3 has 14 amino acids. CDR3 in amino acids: CASSVEQISYEQYF. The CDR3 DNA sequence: TGTGCCAGCAGCGTAGAACAGATTTCCTACGAGCAGTACTTC.

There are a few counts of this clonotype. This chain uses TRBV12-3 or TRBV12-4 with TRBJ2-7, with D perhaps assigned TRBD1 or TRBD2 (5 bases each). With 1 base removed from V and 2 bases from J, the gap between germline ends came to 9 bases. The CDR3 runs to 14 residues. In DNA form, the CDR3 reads TGTGCCAGCAGTTTAGTGGGGGTAGCCTACGAGCAGTACTTC. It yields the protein CASSLVGVAYEQYF.

The CDR3 DNA reads as TGCGCCAGCAGGACAGGGTTGGGGTACGAGCAGTACTTC. It translates to CASRTGLGYEQYF. The chain couples TRBV5-1 to TRBJ2-7; 7 bases fit TRBD1. CDR1 is SGHRS and CDR2 is YFSETQ in the germline V gene. The CDR3 has 13 amino acids. V lost 5 bases and J lost 4; bases outside the gene matches: 6.

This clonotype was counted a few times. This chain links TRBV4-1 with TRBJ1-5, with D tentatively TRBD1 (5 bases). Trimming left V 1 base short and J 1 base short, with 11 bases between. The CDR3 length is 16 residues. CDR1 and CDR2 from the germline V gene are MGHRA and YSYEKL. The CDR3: CASSQVGGRSNQPQHF. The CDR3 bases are TGCGCCAGCAGCCAAGTTGGGGGTAGGAGCAATCAGCCCCAGCATTTT.

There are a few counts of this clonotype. CDR3 sequence: CASSLEGREYTEAFF. The CDR3 region has the DNA TGCGCCAGCAGCTTGGAGGGCAGGGAATACACTGAAGCTTTCTTT. The chain recombines TRBV5-1 with TRBJ1-1; TRBD1 is a possible D gene (5 bases). Germline CDR1 and CDR2: SGHRS and YFSETQ. This CDR3 spans 15 amino acids. V was clipped by 0 bases and J by 3 bases, with 12 bases between them.

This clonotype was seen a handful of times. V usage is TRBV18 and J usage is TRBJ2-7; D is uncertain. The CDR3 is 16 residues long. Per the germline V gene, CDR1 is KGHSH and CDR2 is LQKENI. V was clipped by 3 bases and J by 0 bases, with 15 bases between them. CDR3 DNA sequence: TGTGCCAGCTCACCTGGAGTGGGTAGGAGCTCCTACGAGCAGTACTTC. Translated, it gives CASSPGVGRSSYEQYF.

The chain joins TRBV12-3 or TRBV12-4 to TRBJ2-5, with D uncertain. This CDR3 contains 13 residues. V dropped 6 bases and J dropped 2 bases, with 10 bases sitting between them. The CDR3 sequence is CASRDVRQETQYF. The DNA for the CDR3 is TGTGCCAGCAGAGACGTCAGACAAGAGACCCAGTACTTC.

CDR3 residues: CASSLSPFTGTEAFF. As DNA, the CDR3 is TGTGCCAGCAGTTTAAGCCCCTTTACAGGGACTGAAGCTTTCTTT. V usage is TRBV12-3 or TRBV12-4 and J usage is TRBJ1-1; D possibly corresponds to TRBD1 (6 bases). The CDR3 length is 15 residues. Trimming shortened V by 2 bases and J by 5 bases, and 15 bases separated the two germline ends.

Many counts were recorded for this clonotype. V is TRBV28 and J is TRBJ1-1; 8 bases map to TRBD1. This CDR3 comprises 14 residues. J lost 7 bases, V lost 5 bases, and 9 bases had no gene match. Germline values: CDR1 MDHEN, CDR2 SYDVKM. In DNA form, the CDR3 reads TGTGCCAGCAGTGAACAGGGGGGTGTGGATGAAGCTTTCTTT. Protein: CASSEQGGVDEAFF.